The 16 T cell receptor beta chains presented below share a single source sample, sequenced in a study of glioma-infiltrating T cells. TCR alpha and beta CDR3 regions were amplified from RNA using iRepertoire nested multiplex PCR. Each CDR3 protein gets one entry after TCRdb re-called the multiplex PCR reads with MiXCR. The data hold over 130,000 distinct CDR3 sequences, with approximately 40% observed a single time. The material sequenced was glioma tissue, nonneoplastic brain tissue, or PBMCs (not recorded which). Receptor source: a human donor with low-grade glioma or glioblastoma, undergoing nonglioma brain surgery, or in good health (not recorded which).

The V call is TRBV6-2 or TRBV6-3, the J call TRBJ1-2; TRBD1 matches at 8 bases. The CDR3 runs 16 residues. The ends lost 4 bases at V and 5 bases at J; junction bases unmatched: 12. Germline V gives CDR1 MNHEY, CDR2 SVGEGT. The CDR3 nucleotides read TGTGCCAGCAGTTGCCCCCACCGACAGGGGTTTTATGGCTACACCTTC. It codes for CASSCPHRQGFYGYTF.

There are a few counts of this clonotype. Written as DNA, the CDR3 is TGTGCCAGCAGTGAACAGGAGCACGACACTGAAGCTTTCTTT. It yields the protein CASSEQEHDTEAFF. The chain couples TRBV6-1 to TRBJ1-1; unclear D gene. The V gene lost 2 bases and the J gene lost 3 bases, with 10 bases spanning the gap. The CDR3 extends over 14 amino acids. Germline assignment: CDR1 MNHNS and CDR2 SASEGT.

For this clonotype: The junction differs from germline at one of its ends, possibly a read error. This chain uses TRBV25-1 with TRBJ1-4, with D hard to call. This CDR3 region has 11 residues. CDR1 and CDR2 from the germline V gene are MGHDK and SYGVNS. CDR3 bases: TGTGCCAGCAGTGAATATGAAAAACTGCTTTTT. This gives the protein CASSEYEKLLF.

The V gene is TRBV7-9, the J gene TRBJ2-5, with 11 bases identical to TRBD2. The CDR3 has 16 amino acids. CDR1 is SEHNR, CDR2 FQNEAQ, per germline (reference sequence). V trimming: 2 bases; J trimming: 4 bases; junction bases outside the gene matches: 6. CDR3 protein: CASSLYVGLAGETQYF. The DNA for the CDR3 is TGTGCCAGCAGCTTATATGTCGGACTAGCGGGAGAGACCCAGTACTTC. The full variable domain, its missing parts supplied by reference TRBV7-9 and TRBJ2-5, is DTGVSQNPRHKITKRGQNVTFRCDPISEHNRLYWYRQTLGQGPEFLTYFQNEAQLEKSRLLSDRFSAERPKGSFSTLEIQRTEQGDSAMYLCASSLYVGLAGETQYFGPGTRLLVL.

A word on this clonotype: This may stem from a read error, because a much larger clone lies one nucleotide away. Because it lacks the conserved phenylalanine or tryptophan at the end, this CDR3 is likely a read error. The rearrangement joins TRBV27 to TRBJ2-3; 9 bases line up with TRBD1. The CDR3 has 12 residues. The germline V gene has CDR1 MNHEY and CDR2 SMNVEV (reference sequence). V dropped 6 bases and J dropped 11; count of bases not matched to a gene: 6. The CDR3 bases are TGTGCCAGCAGAGAGGACAGGGGTAAGCAGTATCTT. This gives the protein CASREDRGKQYL.

The rearrangement joins TRBV20-1 to TRBJ2-3; 8 bases are a match to TRBD2. Germline values: CDR1 DFQATT, CDR2 SNEGSKA (reference sequence). The CDR3 sequence is 15 residues long. V lost 1 base and J lost 6; bases outside the gene matches: 9. The CDR3 DNA reads as TGCAGTGCTAGAGGTCCGCGGGGGGTTCTGGATACGCAGTATTTT. Translated, it gives CSARGPRGVLDTQYF.

This chain connects TRBV20-1 to TRBJ2-7, with D possibly being TRBD2 (7 bases). V was shortened by 5 bases and J by 7 bases, with 12 bases between the two germline ends. Germline V gene lookup returns CDR1 DFQATT and CDR2 SNEGSKA (reference sequence). The CDR3 runs 11 residues. CDR3 DNA: TGCAGTGCTGAGGGGGGGGGGGAGCAGTACTTC. Protein product: CSAEGGGEQYF.

This chain connects TRBV9 to TRBJ2-2, with D possibly TRBD1 on 5 matching bases. V dropped 4 bases and J dropped 0 bases, with 13 bases sitting between them. Germline V gene data show CDR1 as SGDLS and CDR2 as YYNGEE. The CDR3 extends over 16 amino acids. In DNA, the CDR3 is TGTGCCAGCAGCAGGCATAGGACACCGAACACCGGGGAGCTGTTTTTT. Translated: CASSRHRTPNTGELFF.

The chain joins TRBV14 to TRBJ1-1; D is unclear. Germline V lookup: CDR1 SGHDN, CDR2 FVKESK. The V gene lost 2 bases and the J gene lost 4 bases, with 14 bases spanning the gap. The CDR3 covers 15 residues. The CDR3 DNA reads as TGTGCCAGCAGCCAAATCAACCAGCGGGGCACTGAAGCTTTCTTT. This translates into CASSQINQRGTEAFF.

A word on this clonotype: The junction does not match germline at one end; this may be a read error. CDR3: CASGTQQREQYF. In DNA, the CDR3 is TGTGCCTCCGGGACACAACAACGCGAGCAGTACTTC. This rearrangement joins TRBV10-2 to TRBJ2-7, with TRBD1 as a possible D gene (6 bases). Germline lookup yields CDR1 WSHSY and CDR2 SAAADI. This CDR3 comprises 12 residues.

Regarding this clonotype: Sequence at one end of the junction differs from germline and may be a read error. The chain uses TRBV25-1 and TRBJ1-1; 8 bases match TRBD1. CDR3 length: 13 residues. Germline CDR1 MGHDK, CDR2 SYGVNS. The CDR3 sequence: CANSADRGAEAFF. The CDR3 coding sequence is TGTGCCAACAGTGCCGACAGGGGCGCTGAAGCTTTCTTT.

The chain is built from TRBV7-9 and TRBJ2-1, with TRBD2 matching 7 bases. This CDR3 contains 16 residues. Germline CDR1 reads SEHNR; CDR2 reads FQNEAQ (reference sequence). The junction had 6 bases not matched to a gene; V was cut back by 1 base and J by 3 bases. The CDR3 sequence: CASSLGGGPDYNEQFF. The DNA for the CDR3 is TGTGCCAGCAGCTTAGGGGGGGGTCCGGACTACAATGAGCAGTTCTTC.

This clonotype was seen a few times. The J gene is TRBJ1-3, the V gene TRBV2; TRBD1 is a possible D gene (5 bases). The V end was cut by 7 bases, the J end by 3 bases, with 13 bases between. Per the germline V gene, CDR1 is SNHLY and CDR2 is FYNNEI. The CDR3 spans 14 residues. The CDR3 sequence is CASNQGMIGNTIYF. CDR3 DNA: TGTGCCAGCAATCAGGGAATGATTGGAAACACCATATATTTT. Full variable domain (rest looked up from reference TRBV2 and TRBJ1-3): EPEVTQTPSHQVTQMGQEVILRCVPISNHLYFYWYRQILGQKVEFLVSFYNNEISEKSEIFDDQFSVERPDGSNFTLKIRSTKLEDSAMYFCASNQGMIGNTIYFGEGSWLTVV.

This clonotype was counted only a few times. The chain joins TRBV11-2 to TRBJ2-3, with D tentatively TRBD1 (6 bases). Trimming shortened V by 4 bases and J by 2 bases, and 13 bases separated the two germline ends. This CDR3 region has 15 residues. Germline assignment: CDR1 SGHAT and CDR2 FQNNGV. DNA for the CDR3: TGTGCCAGCAGCTCCACAGGGATTTACACAGATACGCAGTATTTT. Translation gives CASSSTGIYTDTQYF.

The V gene is TRBV6-5, the J gene TRBJ1-2; D is ambiguous. V was trimmed by 5 bases and J by 8 bases, leaving 12 bases between them. CDR1 and CDR2 from the germline V gene are MNHEY and SVGAGI. The CDR3 runs 12 residues. For the CDR3, the DNA is TGTGCCAGCAGTACGGAGGCGCGAGGCTACACCTTC. Translating gives CASSTEARGYTF.

Ten or more counts support this clonotype. The chain combines TRBV7-9 with TRBJ2-7, with 10 bases fitting TRBD1. The CDR3 runs to 15 residues. The V gene end was trimmed by 6 bases and the J gene end by 5 bases; junction bases not matched to a gene: 10. Germline V gene sequence: CDR1 SEHNR, CDR2 FQNEAQ (reference sequence). CDR3 sequence (DNA): TGTGCCAGCAGTTCGATCGAGACAGGGGGCGACGAGCAGTACTTC. Translating gives CASSSIETGGDEQYF.